The clone carrying this T cell receptor (beta chain) was found a few times. For CDR3 and TCR beta VDJ profiling, genomic DNA was the template used. TCRdb re-called the reads with MiXCR, one entry per CDR3 protein. The sample records around 170,000 distinct CDR3 sequences, around half being singletons. The data are from a study of CD8+CD57+ T cells in acquired aplastic anemia. Trimming left V 8 bases short and J 0 bases short, with 11 bases between. This CDR3 contains 13 residues. Germline CDR1 reads SGHKS; CDR2 reads YYEKEE (reference sequence). Selection for sequencing was limited to patients who had shown CD8+CD57+ cell expansion by flow cytometry.

The chain uses TRBV5-5 and TRBJ1-1; D is perhaps TRBD1 (6 bases). The origin of this receptor is a human donor with aplastic anemia. The sequenced material came from sorted CD4+, CD8+, or CD8+CD57+ T cells (not recorded which) from PBMCs. The CDR3 loop reads CASRQEMNTEAFF. The DNA of the CDR3 is TGTGCCAGTCGACAGGAGATGAACACTGAAGCTTTCTTT. The full variable domain, its missing parts supplied by reference TRBV5-5 and TRBJ1-1, is DAGVTQSPTHLIKTRGQQVTLRCSPISGHKSVSWYQQVLGQGPQFIFQYYEKEERGRGNFPDRFSARQFPNYSSELNVNALLLGDSALYLCASRQEMNTEAFFGQGTRLTVV.